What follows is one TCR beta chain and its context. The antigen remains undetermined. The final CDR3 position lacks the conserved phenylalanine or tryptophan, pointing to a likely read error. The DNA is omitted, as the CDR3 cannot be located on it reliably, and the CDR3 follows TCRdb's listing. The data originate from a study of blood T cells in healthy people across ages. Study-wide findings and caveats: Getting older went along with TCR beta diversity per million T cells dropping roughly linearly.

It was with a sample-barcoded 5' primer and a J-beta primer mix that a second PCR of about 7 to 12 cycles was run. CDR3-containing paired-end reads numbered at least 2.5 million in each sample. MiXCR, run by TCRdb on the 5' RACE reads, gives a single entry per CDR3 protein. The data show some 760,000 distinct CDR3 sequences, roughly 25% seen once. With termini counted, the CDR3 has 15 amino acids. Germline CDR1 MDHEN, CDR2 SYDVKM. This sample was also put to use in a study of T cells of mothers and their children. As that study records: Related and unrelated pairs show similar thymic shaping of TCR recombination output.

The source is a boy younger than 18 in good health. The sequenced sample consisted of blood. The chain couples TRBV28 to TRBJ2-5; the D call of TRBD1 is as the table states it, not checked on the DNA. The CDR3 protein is CASSPVGQGAYEQCL.